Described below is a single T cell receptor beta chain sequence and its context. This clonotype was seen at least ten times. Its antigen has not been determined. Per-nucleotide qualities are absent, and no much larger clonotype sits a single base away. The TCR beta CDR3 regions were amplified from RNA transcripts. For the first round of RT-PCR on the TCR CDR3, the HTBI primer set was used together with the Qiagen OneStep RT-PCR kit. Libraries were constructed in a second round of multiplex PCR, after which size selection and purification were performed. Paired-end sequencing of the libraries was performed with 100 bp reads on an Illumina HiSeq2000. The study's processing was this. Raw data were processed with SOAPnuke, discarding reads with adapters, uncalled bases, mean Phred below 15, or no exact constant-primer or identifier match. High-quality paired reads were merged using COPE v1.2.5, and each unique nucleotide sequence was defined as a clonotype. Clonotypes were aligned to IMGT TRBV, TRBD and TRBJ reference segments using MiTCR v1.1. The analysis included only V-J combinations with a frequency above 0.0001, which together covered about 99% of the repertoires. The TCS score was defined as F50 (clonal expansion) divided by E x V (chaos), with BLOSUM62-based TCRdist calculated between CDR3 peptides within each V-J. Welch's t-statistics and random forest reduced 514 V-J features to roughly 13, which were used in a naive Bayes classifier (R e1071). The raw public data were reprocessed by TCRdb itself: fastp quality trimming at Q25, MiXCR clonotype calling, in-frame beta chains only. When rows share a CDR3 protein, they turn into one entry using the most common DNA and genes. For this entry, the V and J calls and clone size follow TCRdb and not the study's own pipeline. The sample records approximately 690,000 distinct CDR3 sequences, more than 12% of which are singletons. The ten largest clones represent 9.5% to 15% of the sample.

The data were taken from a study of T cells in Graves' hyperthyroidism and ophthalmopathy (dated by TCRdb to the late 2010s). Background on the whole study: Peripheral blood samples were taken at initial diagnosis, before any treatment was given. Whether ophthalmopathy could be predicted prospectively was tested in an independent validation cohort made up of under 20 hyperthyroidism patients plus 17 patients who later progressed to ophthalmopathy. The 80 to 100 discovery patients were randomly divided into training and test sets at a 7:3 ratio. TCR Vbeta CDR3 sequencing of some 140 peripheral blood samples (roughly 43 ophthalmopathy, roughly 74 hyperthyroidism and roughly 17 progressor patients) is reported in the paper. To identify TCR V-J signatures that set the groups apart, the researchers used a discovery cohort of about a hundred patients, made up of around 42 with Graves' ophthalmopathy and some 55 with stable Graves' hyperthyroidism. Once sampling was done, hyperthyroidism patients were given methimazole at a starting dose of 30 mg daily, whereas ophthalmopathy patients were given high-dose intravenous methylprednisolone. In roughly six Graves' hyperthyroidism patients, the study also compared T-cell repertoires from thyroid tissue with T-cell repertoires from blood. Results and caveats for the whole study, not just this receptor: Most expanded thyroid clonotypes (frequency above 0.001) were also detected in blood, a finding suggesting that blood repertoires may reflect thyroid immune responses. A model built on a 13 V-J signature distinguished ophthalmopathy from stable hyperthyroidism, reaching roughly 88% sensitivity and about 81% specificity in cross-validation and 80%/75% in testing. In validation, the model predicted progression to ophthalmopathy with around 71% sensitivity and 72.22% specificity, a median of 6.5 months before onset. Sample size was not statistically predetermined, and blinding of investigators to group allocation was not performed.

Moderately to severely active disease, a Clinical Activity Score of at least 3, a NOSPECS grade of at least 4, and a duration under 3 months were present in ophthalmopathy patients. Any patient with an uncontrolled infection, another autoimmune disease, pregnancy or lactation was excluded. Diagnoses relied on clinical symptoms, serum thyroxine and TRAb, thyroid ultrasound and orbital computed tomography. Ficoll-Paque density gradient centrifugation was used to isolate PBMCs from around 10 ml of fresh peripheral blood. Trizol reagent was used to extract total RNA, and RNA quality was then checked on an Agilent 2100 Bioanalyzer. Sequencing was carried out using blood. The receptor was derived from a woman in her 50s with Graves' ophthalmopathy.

CDR3 protein: CASSPLTGQDQPQHF. Read as DNA, the sequence is TGTGCCAGCAGCCCACTGACAGGGCAGGATCAGCCCCAGCATTTT. This chain joins TRBV12-3 or TRBV12-4 to TRBJ1-5; 7 bases in the junction line up with TRBD1. Counted from cysteine to phenylalanine, this CDR3 has 15 amino acids. The retained sequence is limited to the CDR3, 45 bases, with the frame set at the first base. V and J are trimmed by 6 bases and 5 bases, and the gene matches miss 10 bases of the junction.